These 30 T cell receptor beta chains were all obtained from the same sample, sequenced in a study of blood T cell repertoires in COVID-19. Profiled with immunoSEQ multiplex PCR; TCRdb holds only in-frame clones, not every one. The table lists roughly 190,000 clones, 90% of them singletons. Sample: peripheral blood. Receptors were obtained from a man aged 45-65 years with acute or convalescent COVID-19.

The chain couples TRBV7-9 to TRBJ1-4; possible D gene TRBD1, 6 bases. The CDR3 length is 15 residues. CDR1 is SEHNR and CDR2 is FQNEAQ in the germline V gene (reference sequence). Trimming removed 1 base at V and 8 bases at J, with 14 bases between. In nucleotides, the CDR3 is TGTGCCAGCAGCTTAGTGGGAGGGGGTCTCGAAAAACTGTTTTTT. This sequence encodes CASSLVGGGLEKLFF.

This clone was recorded only once. The genes are TRBV10-2 and TRBJ2-5; TRBD2 agrees at 11 bases. Germline V gene data show CDR1 as WSHSY and CDR2 as SAAADI. The CDR3 has 16 residues. V gave up 3 bases and J gave up 1 base; unmatched junction bases: 4. This chain's CDR3 is CASSELAGALQETQYF. CDR3 DNA sequence: TGCGCCAGCAGTGAACTAGCGGGGGCGCTCCAAGAGACCCAGTACTTC.

The genes are TRBV12-3 or TRBV12-4 and TRBJ1-6, with a possible D match to TRBD1 (6 bases). The CDR3 length is 13 residues. Deletions cut 6 bases from V and 10 bases from J, with 13 bases between. This CDR3 is CASSLQGDSPLHF. CDR3 DNA: TGTGCCAGCAGCCTACAGGGAGACTCACCCCTCCACTTT.

The chain has TRBV11-3 and TRBJ2-5, with 7 bases identical to TRBD2. With V trimmed by 4 bases and J by 7 bases, 6 bases remained unmatched. CDR1 is SGHNT and CDR2 is YENEEA in the germline V gene. The CDR3 loop spans 13 amino acids. The CDR3 region is CASSSRGGGTQYF. Here the CDR3 DNA reads TGTGCCAGCAGCTCAAGAGGCGGGGGGACCCAGTACTTC.

V is TRBV7-8 and J is TRBJ2-1, with TRBD2 identical over 12 bases. The germline gives CDR1 SGHVS, CDR2 FQNEAQ. The CDR3 is 15 amino acids. The ends lost 5 bases at V and 3 bases at J; junction bases unmatched: 2. As DNA, the CDR3 is TGTGCCAGCAGCGAACTAGCGGGGGGCTACAATGAGCAGTTCTTC. Translation: CASSELAGGYNEQFF.

The rearrangement links TRBV27 to TRBJ1-6, with D possibly TRBD1 on 5 matching bases. The CDR3 spans 15 residues. Trimming took 6 bases from V and 7 from J, leaving 16 bases between them. Germline V gene lookup returns CDR1 MNHEY and CDR2 SMNVEV (reference sequence). CDR3 protein: CASRVGWQGNSPLHF. CDR3 in DNA: TGTGCCAGCAGGGTTGGTTGGCAGGGAAATTCACCCCTCCACTTT.

V and J are TRBV7-2 and TRBJ2-7; 7 nucleotides line up with TRBD2. The CDR3 has 14 amino acids. Germline CDR1 reads SGHTA; CDR2 reads FQGNSA. V dropped 2 bases and J dropped 4; count of bases not matched to a gene: 5. CDR3 sequence: CASSLLPGGYEQYV. The CDR3, as DNA: TGTGCCAGCAGCTTACTCCCCGGGGGGTACGAGCAGTACGTC.

V usage is TRBV4-3 and J usage is TRBJ2-3, with TRBD1 matching 7 bases. The germline gives CDR1 LGHNA, CDR2 YSLEER. J gave up 0 bases and V 2 bases, and 5 bases lay outside the gene matches. There are 16 residues in the CDR3. CDR3 bases: TGCGCCAGCAGCCAACAGGGGGTAGGCAGCACAGATACGCAGTATTTT. Encoded protein: CASSQQGVGSTDTQYF.

The chain couples TRBV10-3 to TRBJ2-5; 8 bases line up with TRBD1. Germline-derived CDR1 and CDR2 are ENHRY and SYGVKD. The CDR3 is 15 amino acids. The V segment lost 4 bases and the J segment 4 bases; nucleotides outside the gene matches: 8. Written as DNA, the CDR3 is TGTGCCATCAGTGGTCCCGGACAGGGCCCAGAGACCCAGTACTTC. Its protein is CAISGPGQGPETQYF.

The chain employs TRBV7-9 and TRBJ2-5, with a tentative D call TRBD2 (6 bases). The CDR3 sequence is 15 residues long. Trimming removed 5 bases at V and 5 bases at J, with 18 bases between. CDR1 and CDR2 (germline): SEHNR, FQNEAQ (reference sequence). This CDR3 is CASSRATRGEETQYF. The CDR3 DNA sequence: TGTGCCAGCAGCCGAGCGACTAGAGGGGAGGAGACCCAGTACTTC.

The chain is built from TRBV6-5 and TRBJ2-2, with D hard to call. Trimming pared 6 bases from V and 6 bases from J, leaving 11 bases between. Germline V gene sequence: CDR1 MNHEY, CDR2 SVGAGI. The CDR3 totals 13 residues. DNA of the CDR3: TGTGCCAGCAGCTTCTTCTTATCCGGGGAGCTGTTTTTT. Its protein is CASSFFLSGELFF.

This sequence joins TRBV7-2 and TRBJ2-4, with TRBD1 matching 7 bases. V shed 1 base, J shed 7 bases, and the junction held 4 bases outside the gene matches. Per germline, CDR1 SGHTA and CDR2 FQGNSA. This CDR3 has 14 amino acids. CDR3 region: CASSLGGRGNIQYF. CDR3 in DNA: TGTGCCAGCAGCTTAGGGGGCAGGGGGAACATTCAGTACTTC.

The CDR3 protein is CASSGTLNTEAFF. CDR3 nucleotides: TGCGCCAGCAGCGGTACACTGAACACTGAAGCTTTCTTT. V and J are TRBV4-3 and TRBJ1-1; D remains ambiguous. V lost 5 bases, J lost 0 bases, and 7 bases lay in between. Germline lookup yields CDR1 LGHNA and CDR2 YSLEER. There are 13 residues in the CDR3.

The J gene is TRBJ2-3, the V gene TRBV3-1 (or the pseudogene TRBV3-2); D is ambiguous. This CDR3 spans 12 amino acids. The germline CDR1 and CDR2 sequences are LGHDT and YNNKEL (reference sequence). V dropped 2 bases and J dropped 4 bases, with 4 bases sitting between them. In nucleotides, the CDR3 is TGTGCCAGCAGCCAAACGGCAGATACGCAGTATTTT. Protein product: CASSQTADTQYF.

The chain is built from TRBV3-1 (or the pseudogene TRBV3-2) and TRBJ2-7; a possible D gene is TRBD2 (5 bases). The CDR3 has 13 amino acids. Trimming pared 4 bases from V and 6 bases from J, leaving 13 bases between. Germline loops: CDR1 LGHDT, CDR2 YNNKEL (reference sequence). For the CDR3, the DNA is TGTGCCAGCAGCCCCCGTGAGGCGGGCGAGCAGTACGTC. Its protein is CASSPREAGEQYV.

This sequence joins TRBV14 and TRBJ1-2; D remains unclear. Germline loops: CDR1 SGHDN, CDR2 FVKESK. V was trimmed by 0 bases and J by 4 bases, leaving 18 bases between them. The CDR3 sequence is 17 residues long. Here the CDR3 DNA reads TGTGCCAGCAGCCAAGATCCCCCCGGGAGACAACCCTATGGCTACACCTTC. Protein product: CASSQDPPGRQPYGYTF.

This rearrangement joins TRBV28 to TRBJ2-1; possible D gene TRBD2, 8 bases. The ends were cut back, 5 bases at V and 0 bases at J, with 17 bases in the middle. Per the germline V gene, CDR1 is MDHEN and CDR2 is SYDVKM. This CDR3 region has 17 residues. The CDR3 loop is CASSPGGGQNSYNEQFF. CDR3 DNA sequence: TGTGCCAGCAGTCCCGGGGGGGGACAGAACTCCTACAATGAGCAGTTCTTC.

V and J are TRBV27 and TRBJ2-1; D possibly corresponds to TRBD1 (5 bases). CDR3 size: 16 residues. Germline V lookup: CDR1 MNHEY, CDR2 SMNVEV (reference sequence). V was shortened by 3 bases and J by 4 bases, with 16 bases between the two germline ends. The CDR3 DNA sequence: TGTGCCAGCAGTTTCACAGGTAATCTTCTTTACAATGAGCAGTTCTTC. It encodes CASSFTGNLLYNEQFF.

This clone was seen just once. The rearrangement joins TRBV19 to TRBJ1-2; 9 bases agree with TRBD1. Trimming at V came to 5 bases and at J to 8 bases, leaving 6 bases not matched to a gene. The CDR3 runs 13 residues. The germline V gene encodes CDR1 LNHDA and CDR2 SQIVND (reference sequence). CDR3 amino acids: CASSLQTGGGYTF. The DNA for the CDR3 is TGTGCCAGTAGTTTACAGACAGGGGGAGGCTACACCTTC.

V gene TRBV2 combines with J gene TRBJ1-5, with a weak D call TRBD1 (5 bases). Germline CDR1 and CDR2: SNHLY and FYNNEI. The CDR3 length is 16 residues. Trimming shortened V by 1 base and J by 4 bases, and 14 bases separated the two germline ends. As DNA, the CDR3 is TGTGCCAGCAGTGAAGGGAGGGCAGGGAATAATCAGCCCCAGCATTTT. It specifies CASSEGRAGNNQPQHF.

The table lists this clone with a count of one. This sequence joins TRBV5-1 and TRBJ1-2; a weak D match, TRBD1 (6 bases). The CDR3 loop spans 14 amino acids. V gave up 4 bases and J gave up 4 bases, with 14 bases separating them. The germline V gene encodes CDR1 SGHRS and CDR2 YFSETQ. The CDR3 bases are TGCGCCAGCAGCCCCCTAGGGGGGGCCTATGGCTACACCTTC. Its translation is CASSPLGGAYGYTF.

This rearrangement joins TRBV7-9 to TRBJ1-1; 7 bases are a match to TRBD1. Trimming took 5 bases from V and 3 from J; bases not matched to a gene: 15. The V gene's germline CDR1 is SEHNR and CDR2 FQNEAQ (reference sequence). This CDR3 region has 17 residues. The DNA of the CDR3 is TGTGCCAGCAGCCCAGGGACAGCCAAACCCAAGGACACTGAAGCTTTCTTT. This sequence encodes CASSPGTAKPKDTEAFF.

This clone was seen only once. V and J are TRBV18 and TRBJ1-1; 8 positions match TRBD1. CDR1 is KGHSH and CDR2 is LQKENI in the germline V gene. The V segment lost 6 bases and the J segment 3 bases; nucleotides outside the gene matches: 3. This CDR3 comprises 13 residues. CDR3 DNA: TGTGCCAGCTCGCAGGACAGGGACACTGAAGCTTTCTTT. It translates to CASSQDRDTEAFF.

V usage is TRBV7-6 and J usage is TRBJ2-2, with D possibly TRBD2 on 5 matching bases. The CDR3 length is 16 residues. V gave up 5 bases and J gave up 4 bases, with 17 bases separating them. Germline values: CDR1 SGHVS, CDR2 FNYEAQ. Here the CDR3 reads CASSRGSPISTGELFF. The CDR3 DNA reads as TGTGCCAGCAGCCGCGGGTCCCCGATCAGCACCGGGGAGCTGTTTTTT.

The rearrangement joins TRBV28 to TRBJ2-7, with 9 bases aligning to TRBD2. Germline CDR1 and CDR2: MDHEN and SYDVKM. This CDR3 is 14 amino acids long. The V segment lost 5 bases and the J segment 1 base; nucleotides outside the gene matches: 3. Written as DNA, the CDR3 is TGTGCCAGCAGTGATGCGGGGGGGTCCTACGAGCAGTACGTC. Its translation: CASSDAGGSYEQYV.

The chain uses TRBV6-2 or TRBV6-3 and TRBJ1-1; 9 bases align to TRBD1. The CDR3 spans 13 residues. Germline CDR1 is MNHEY and CDR2 is SVGEGT. The J segment lost 6 bases and the V segment lost 2 bases, leaving 1 base of the junction unmatched. CDR3 DNA: TGTGCCAGCAGTTACAGGACAGGGGCTGAAGCTTTCTTT. Translation: CASSYRTGAEAFF.

V is TRBV27 and J is TRBJ1-2, with 7 bases fitting TRBD1. The V and J ends lost 3 bases and 3 bases, in that order; junction bases with no gene match: 7. This CDR3 comprises 15 residues. Germline CDR1 and CDR2: MNHEY and SMNVEV (reference sequence). The CDR3 spells CASSLSRGPYYGYTF. CDR3 bases: TGTGCCAGCAGTTTGTCTAGGGGGCCTTACTATGGCTACACCTTC.

A word on this clone: In the same sample, other DNA sequences code for this CDR3. The chain combines TRBV5-1 with TRBJ1-5; D gene uncertain. The germline V gene encodes CDR1 SGHRS and CDR2 YFSETQ. This CDR3 spans 13 amino acids. Trimming left V 2 bases short and J 0 bases short, with 3 bases between. CDR3 sequence: CASSFYSNQPQHF. The CDR3 DNA reads TGCGCCAGCAGCTTCTATAGCAATCAGCCCCAGCATTTT. Full variable domain (outside the CDR3, taken from reference TRBV5-1 and TRBJ1-5): KAGVTQTPRYLIKTRGQQVTLSCSPISGHRSVSWYQQTPGQGLQFLFEYFSETQRNKGNFPGRFSGRQFSNSRSEMNVSTLELGDSALYLCASSFYSNQPQHFGDGTRLSIL.

This clone was counted only a few times. This sequence joins TRBV7-2 and TRBJ1-2; D unclear. Trimming cost V 5 bases and J 4 bases, with 11 bases left between them. From germline, CDR1 is SGHTA and CDR2 FQGNSA. This CDR3 is 13 amino acids long. The CDR3 spells CASSPGLGYGYTF. The CDR3 DNA is TGTGCCAGCAGCCCCGGACTTGGCTATGGCTACACCTTC.

The chain recombines TRBV6-5 with TRBJ2-1, with 16 bases fitting TRBD2. Germline assignment: CDR1 MNHEY and CDR2 SVGAGI. This CDR3 region has 16 residues. Trimming took 0 bases from V and 8 from J; bases not matched to a gene: 1. The CDR3 is CASSYSGLAGGYEQFF. DNA for the CDR3: TGTGCCAGCAGTTACTCGGGACTAGCGGGAGGGTATGAGCAGTTCTTC.